Sequencing of this TCR beta chain was carried out in a study of shared clonotypes between healthy human individuals. Sequencing was at deep level. Here immunoSEQ multiplex PCR was the method, and the copy in TCRdb shows in-frame clones only, minus some. The sample lists 2 million to 2.5 million clones; around 95% were seen once. General study results and limits: Represented genetic and exposure-history diversity was restricted by having few donors. The rarefaction results pointed to incomplete sorted-subset sequencing despite large depth.

This clone was seen a handful of times. The target antigen is unknown. Trimming removed 5 bases at V and 0 bases at J, with 11 bases between. The length of the CDR3 is 15 residues. Germline values: CDR1 LNHDA, CDR2 SQIVND (reference sequence). Sequencing was carried out using naive CD4+ T cells sorted from blood. Described subset: CD45RA+ positively selected. This receptor was taken from a man aged 18 to 29 in good health. V usage is TRBV19 and J usage is TRBJ1-3; D uncertain. CDR3: CASSPDFSSGNTIYF. The DNA of the CDR3 is TGTGCCAGTAGTCCGGATTTCAGCTCTGGAAACACCATATATTTT.